This paragraph reports one TCR beta chain. What it recognizes is unknown. The entry originates in a study of cytomegalovirus exposure and HLA in healthy donors. In the study overall: From roughly 180 million T cells, an earlier analysis saw approximately 120 million unique TCR beta sequences. Broader study findings: Earlier findings revealed that most TCR beta V segments proved productive either about 87% or about 30% of the time. One variant, a missense change in DCLRE1C, was linked in a later analysis to TCR beta V- and J-gene trimming.

In the PCR, 60 Vbeta and 13 Jbeta primers were used. Data came from immunoSEQ multiplex PCR; TCRdb stores just in-frame clones and leaves some out. The sample carries fewer than 250,000 clones, around 79% recorded once. Nominally healthy donors were sampled, though unrecorded immune exposures were likely. Germline V CDR1 and CDR2: SGHTA, FQGNSA. Trimming took 7 bases from V and 7 from J, leaving 14 bases between them. The CDR3 sequence is 13 residues long. This TCR derives from a man between 18 and 29 years old in good health and CMV-seronegative. The sample taken for sequencing was PBMCs. The chain joins TRBV7-2 to TRBJ1-3, with D possibly matching TRBD1 (6 bases). CDR3 region: CASNTGWGNTIYF. The CDR3 DNA sequence: TGTGCCAGCAACACAGGGTGGGGTAACACCATATATTTT.